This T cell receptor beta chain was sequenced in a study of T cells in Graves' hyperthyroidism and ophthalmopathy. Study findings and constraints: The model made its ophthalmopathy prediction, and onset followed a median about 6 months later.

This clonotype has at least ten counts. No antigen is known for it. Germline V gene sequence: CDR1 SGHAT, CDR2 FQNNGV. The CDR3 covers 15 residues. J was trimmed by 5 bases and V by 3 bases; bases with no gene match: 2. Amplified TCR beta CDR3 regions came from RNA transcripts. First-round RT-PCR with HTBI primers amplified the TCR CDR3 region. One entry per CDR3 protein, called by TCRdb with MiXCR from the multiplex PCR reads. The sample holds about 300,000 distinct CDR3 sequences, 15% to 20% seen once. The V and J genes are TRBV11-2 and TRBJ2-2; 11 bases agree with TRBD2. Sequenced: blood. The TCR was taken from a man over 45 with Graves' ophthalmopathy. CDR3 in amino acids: CASSFRTSGTGELFF. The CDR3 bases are TGTGCCAGCAGCTTCCGGACTAGCGGGACCGGGGAGCTGTTTTTT.